This record looks at one TCR beta chain sequence and its context. Antigen specificity is unknown. The time point is: week 35, safety follow-up. Doses consisted of 300 ug of mutant IDH1 20-mer peptide each, paired with topical imiquimod. These data come from a study of a mutant IDH1 vaccine in newly diagnosed glioma. Background on the study: Once 4-6 weeks had passed after radiotherapy alone, vaccination started, or it started with temozolomide cycles. Patients got radiotherapy, temozolomide, or both beforehand, and most got both.

The CDR3 extends over 17 amino acids. The V gene's germline CDR1 is SEHNR and CDR2 FQNEAQ (reference sequence). Trimming stripped 5 bases from V and 0 bases from J, with 17 bases between. The table came from immunoSEQ multiplex PCR; TCRdb's copy has only in-frame clones and leaves some out. This table has some 50,000 clones, about 92% appearing once. The chain is built from TRBV7-9 and TRBJ2-1; D is uncertain. The sample in question was PBMCs, obtained from a glioma patient whose treatment included an IDH1 peptide vaccine. This sequence originates from a man aged 50-59 years with glioma. The CDR3 sequence is CASSPKIASSSYNEQFF. The CDR3 DNA sequence: TGTGCCAGCAGCCCGAAAATTGCCTCGAGCTCCTACAATGAGCAGTTCTTC.